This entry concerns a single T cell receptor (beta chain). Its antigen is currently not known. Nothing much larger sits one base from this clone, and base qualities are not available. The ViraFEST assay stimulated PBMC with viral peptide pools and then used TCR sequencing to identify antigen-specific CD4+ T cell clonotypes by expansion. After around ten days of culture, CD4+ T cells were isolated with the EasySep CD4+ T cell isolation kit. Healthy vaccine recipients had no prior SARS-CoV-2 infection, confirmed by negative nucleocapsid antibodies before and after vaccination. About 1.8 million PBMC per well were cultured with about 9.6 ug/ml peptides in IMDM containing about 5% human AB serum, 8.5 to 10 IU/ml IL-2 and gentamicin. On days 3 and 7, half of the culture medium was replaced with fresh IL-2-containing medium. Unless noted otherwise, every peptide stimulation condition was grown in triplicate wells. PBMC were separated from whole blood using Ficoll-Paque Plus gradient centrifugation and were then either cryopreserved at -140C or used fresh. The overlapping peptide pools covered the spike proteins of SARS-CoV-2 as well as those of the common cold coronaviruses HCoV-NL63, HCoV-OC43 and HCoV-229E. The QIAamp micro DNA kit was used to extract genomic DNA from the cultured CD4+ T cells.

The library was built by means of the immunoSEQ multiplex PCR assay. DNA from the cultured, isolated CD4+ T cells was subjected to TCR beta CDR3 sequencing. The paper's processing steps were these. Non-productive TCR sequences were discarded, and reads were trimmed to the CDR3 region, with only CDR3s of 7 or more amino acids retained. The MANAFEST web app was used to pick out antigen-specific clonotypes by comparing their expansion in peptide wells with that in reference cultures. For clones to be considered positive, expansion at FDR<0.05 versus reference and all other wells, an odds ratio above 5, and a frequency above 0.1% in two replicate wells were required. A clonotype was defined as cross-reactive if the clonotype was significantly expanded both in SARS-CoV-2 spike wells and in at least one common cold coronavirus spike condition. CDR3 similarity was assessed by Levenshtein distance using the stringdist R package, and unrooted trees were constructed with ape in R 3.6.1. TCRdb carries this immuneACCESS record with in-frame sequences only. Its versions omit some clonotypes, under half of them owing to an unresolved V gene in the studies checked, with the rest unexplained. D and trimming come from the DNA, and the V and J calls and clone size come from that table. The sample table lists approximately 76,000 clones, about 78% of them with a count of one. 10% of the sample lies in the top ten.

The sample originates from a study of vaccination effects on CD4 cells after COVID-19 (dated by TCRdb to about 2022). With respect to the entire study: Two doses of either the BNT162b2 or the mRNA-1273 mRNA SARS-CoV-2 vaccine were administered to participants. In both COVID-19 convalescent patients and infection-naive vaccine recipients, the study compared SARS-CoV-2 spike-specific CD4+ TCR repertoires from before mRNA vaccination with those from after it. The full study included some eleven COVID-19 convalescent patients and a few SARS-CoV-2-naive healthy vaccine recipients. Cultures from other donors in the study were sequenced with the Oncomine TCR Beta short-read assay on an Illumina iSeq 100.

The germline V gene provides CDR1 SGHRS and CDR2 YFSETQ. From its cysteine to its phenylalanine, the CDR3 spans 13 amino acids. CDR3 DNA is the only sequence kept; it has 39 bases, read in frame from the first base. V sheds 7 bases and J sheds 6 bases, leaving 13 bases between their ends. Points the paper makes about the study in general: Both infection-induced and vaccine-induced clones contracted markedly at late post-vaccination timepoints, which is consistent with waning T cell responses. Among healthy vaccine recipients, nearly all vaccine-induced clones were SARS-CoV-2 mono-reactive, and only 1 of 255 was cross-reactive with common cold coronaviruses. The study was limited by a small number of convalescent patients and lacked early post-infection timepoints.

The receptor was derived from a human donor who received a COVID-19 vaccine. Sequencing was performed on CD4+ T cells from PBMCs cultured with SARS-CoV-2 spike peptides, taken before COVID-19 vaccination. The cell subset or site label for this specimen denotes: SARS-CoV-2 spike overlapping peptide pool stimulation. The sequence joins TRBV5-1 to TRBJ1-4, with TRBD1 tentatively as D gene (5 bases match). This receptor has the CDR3 CASARDGYEKLFF. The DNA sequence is TGCGCCAGCGCCCGGGACGGTTATGAAAAACTGTTTTTT.